The sequence of this T cell receptor beta chain was determined in a study of identical twins. Whole-study results and caveats: The more abundant beta clonotypes in cord blood had fewer insertions, and memory repertoires did not show this. Twins shared beta out-of-frame sequences in excess, but this excess was weaker.

CDR1 and CDR2 from the germline V gene are MGHRA and YSYEKL. The CDR3 contains 15 residues. The ends lost 1 base at V and 5 bases at J; junction bases unmatched: 6. TCRdb fed the 5' RACE reads into MiXCR, producing one record per CDR3 protein. The profile shows around 250,000 distinct CDR3 sequences, roughly an eighth of them singletons. This clonotype was observed at least ten times. Its antigen is unknown. The data were also submitted as part of a second study, on yellow fever vaccine responses in identical twins.

Sequencing was performed on memory (CD45RO+) T cells sorted from blood. The receptor was isolated from a woman between 18 and 29 years old in good health. This chain joins TRBV4-1 and TRBJ2-5; 8 nucleotides agree with TRBD2. The CDR3 DNA is TGCGCCAGCAGCCAAGGACTAGCGAGCCGGGAGACCCAGTACTTC. This translates into CASSQGLASRETQYF.